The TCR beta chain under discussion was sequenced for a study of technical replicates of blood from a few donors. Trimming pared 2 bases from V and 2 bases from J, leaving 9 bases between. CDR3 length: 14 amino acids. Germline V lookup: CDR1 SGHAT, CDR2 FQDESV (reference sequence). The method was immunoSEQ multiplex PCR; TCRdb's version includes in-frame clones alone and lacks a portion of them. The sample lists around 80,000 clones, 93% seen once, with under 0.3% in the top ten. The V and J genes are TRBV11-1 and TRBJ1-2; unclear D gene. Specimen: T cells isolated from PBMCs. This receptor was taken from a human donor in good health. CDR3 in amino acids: CASSLRGGNYGYTF. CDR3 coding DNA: TGTGCCAGCAGCTTAAGAGGCGGAAACTATGGCTACACCTTC.